These T cell receptor beta chains were read from a single sample in a study of PD-1 blockade in classical Hodgkin lymphoma. The table came from immunoSEQ multiplex PCR; TCRdb's copy has only in-frame clones and leaves some out. Of 90,000 to 95,000 clones listed, 80% to 90% were seen once; the top ten hold approximately 12%. The starting material was peripheral blood mononuclear cells (PBMCs), obtained before the second cycle of nivolumab. The source of these receptors is a human donor with classical Hodgkin lymphoma. CDR3s include the opening cysteine and the closing phenylalanine or tryptophan. D genes are given only for firm matches. A row's size may be missing; if present it is once, few, many or a size class.

clone_size d_call j_call v_call cdr3_nt cdr3_aa
NA TRBD1 TRBJ1-2 TRBV27 TGTGCCAGCAGCAGAGGACAGGGGGCATACACCTTC CASSRGQGAYTF
NA TRBD2 TRBJ2-1 TRBV30 TGTGCGCGGGCCGGGAGGGCCTGGTCCTACAATGAGCAGTTCTTC CARAGRAWSYNEQFF
NA NA TRBJ1-1 TRBV27 TGTGCCAGCAGTTTATCATGGGGACGGTTGAACACTGAAGCTTTCTTT CASSLSWGRLNTEAFF
NA NA TRBJ2-4 TRBV7-9 TGTGCCAGCAGCTTCGGGGATACCAAAAACATTCAGTACTTC CASSFGDTKNIQYF
once NA TRBJ2-1 TRBV19 TGTGCCAGTAGTAAGGATGGCCGCAGCTCCTACAATGAGCAGTTCTTC CASSKDGRSSYNEQFF
NA NA TRBJ2-7 TRBV27 TGTGCCAGCAGTTTAGTATTGGGCAGCTCCTACGAGCAGTACTTC CASSLVLGSSYEQYF
NA TRBD1 TRBJ2-5 TRBV5-1 TGCGCCAGCAGCTTGGGGACAGGGGGATATCAAGAGACCCAGTACTTC CASSLGTGGYQETQYF
NA TRBD2 TRBJ2-1 TRBV9 TGTGCCAGCAGCGTAGCCGGGAGGGAGTGGAATGAGCAGTTCTTC CASSVAGREWNEQFF
NA TRBD2 TRBJ2-7 TRBV27 TGTGCCAGCAGTCCTCGGACTAGCGGGAGCGAGCAGTACTTC CASSPRTSGSEQYF
NA NA TRBJ2-5 TRBV4-1 TGCGCCAGCAGCAGTTCCTCCCCCTATCCCCAGTACTTC CASSSSSPYPQYF
NA NA TRBJ2-7 TRBV4-1 TGCGCCAGCAGCCACCGTGGAGACTACGAGCAGTACTTC CASSHRGDYEQYF
NA NA TRBJ1-5 TRBV6-5 TGTGCCAGCAGCCAGGGTGGGCAGCCCCAGCATTTT CASSQGGQPQHF
NA TRBD2 TRBJ2-5 TRBV6-1 TGTGCCAGCAGGGCTAGCGGGATACAAGAGACCCAGTACTTC CASRASGIQETQYF
NA NA TRBJ2-5 TRBV5-4 TGTGCCAGCAGCTTCATGGAGACCCAGTACTTC CASSFMETQYF
NA TRBD2 TRBJ2-5 TRBV4-1 TGCGCCAGCAGCCGGGGGGGTTTAGAGACCCAGTACTTC CASSRGGLETQYF
NA TRBD1 TRBJ2-6 TRBV5-8 TGTGCCAGCAGCCCACACTGGACAGGGAGAGGATCTGGGGCCAACGTCCTGACTTTC CASSPHWTGRGSGANVLTF
NA NA TRBJ1-5 TRBV19 TGTGCCAGTAGTATAGATCTGTATTTAGGCAATCAGCCCCAGCATTTT CASSIDLYLGNQPQHF